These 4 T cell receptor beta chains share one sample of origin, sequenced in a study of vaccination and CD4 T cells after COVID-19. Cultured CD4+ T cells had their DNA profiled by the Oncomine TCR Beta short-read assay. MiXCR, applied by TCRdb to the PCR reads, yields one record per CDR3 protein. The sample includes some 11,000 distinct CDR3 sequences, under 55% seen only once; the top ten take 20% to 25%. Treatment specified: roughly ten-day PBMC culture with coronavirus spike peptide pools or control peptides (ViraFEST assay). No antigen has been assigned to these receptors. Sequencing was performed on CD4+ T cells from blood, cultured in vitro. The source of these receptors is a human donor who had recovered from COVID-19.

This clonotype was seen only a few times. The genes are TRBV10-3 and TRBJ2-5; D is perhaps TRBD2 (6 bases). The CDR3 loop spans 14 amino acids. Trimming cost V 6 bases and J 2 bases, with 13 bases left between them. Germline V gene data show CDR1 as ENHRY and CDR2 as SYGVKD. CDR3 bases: TGTGCCATCAGCCCCCTAGCGACTCAAGAGACCCAGTACTTC. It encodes CAISPLATQETQYF.

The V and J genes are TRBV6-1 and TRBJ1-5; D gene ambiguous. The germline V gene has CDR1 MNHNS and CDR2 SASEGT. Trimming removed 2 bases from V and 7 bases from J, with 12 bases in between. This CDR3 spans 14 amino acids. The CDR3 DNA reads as TGTGCCAGCAGTGAACTAAGGGAGGGACAGCCCCAGCATTTT. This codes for CASSELREGQPQHF.

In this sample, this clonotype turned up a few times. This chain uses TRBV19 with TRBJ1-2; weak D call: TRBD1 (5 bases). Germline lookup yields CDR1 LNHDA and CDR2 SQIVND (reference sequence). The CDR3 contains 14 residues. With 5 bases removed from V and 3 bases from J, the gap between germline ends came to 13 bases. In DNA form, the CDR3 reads TGTGCCAGTAGTCAACTTACGGGACACTATGGCTACACCTTC. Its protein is CASSQLTGHYGYTF.

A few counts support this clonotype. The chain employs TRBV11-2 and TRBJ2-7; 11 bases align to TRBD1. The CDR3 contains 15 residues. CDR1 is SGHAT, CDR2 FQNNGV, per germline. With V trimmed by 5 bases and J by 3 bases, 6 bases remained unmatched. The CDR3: CASSDPGTGGYEQYF. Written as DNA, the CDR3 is TGTGCCAGCAGCGACCCCGGGACAGGGGGCTACGAGCAGTACTTC.